This T cell receptor (beta chain) was sequenced in a study of blood T cell repertoires in COVID-19. The overall study: Researchers got acute and convalescent COVID-19 samples from the United States, Italy and Spain. PBMCs, B-cell-depleted T cells, or T cells were the source of the cDNA or gDNA that made up the material.

In the authors' methods: The assay estimated nucleated cells by amplifying reference gene primers. Some clones are missing from TCRdb's copy, which holds only in-frame ones; the method was immunoSEQ multiplex PCR. V, J and clone size are those of that table, while D and trimming were read from the DNA. The sample has about 300,000 clones, about 89% seen once. The sample was PBMCs or T cells enriched from blood (not recorded which). This receptor was identified in a man aged 55 to 70 who had recovered from COVID-19.

CDR3 in amino acids: CASSLGGNYGYTF. The CDR3 DNA is TGTGCCAGCAGCTTAGGCGGAAACTATGGCTACACCTTC. This chain uses TRBV7-6 with TRBJ1-2; D gene uncertain. V was pared by 1 base and J by 2 bases, with 5 bases between. CDR3 size: 13 residues. Looked up from germline, CDR1 is SGHVS and CDR2 is FNYEAQ.